This T cell receptor (beta chain) was observed in a study of blood T cell repertoires in COVID-19. In the source study's methods: Amplification with reference gene primers provided the estimates of nucleated cell counts. The table came from immunoSEQ multiplex PCR; TCRdb's copy has only in-frame clones and leaves some out. V and J calls plus clone size are reproduced from that table; the DNA served to infer D and trimming. The data hold about 210,000 clones, with around 82% observed a single time. This CDR3 comprises 14 residues. V gave up 0 bases and J gave up 3 bases, with 5 bases separating them. Germline-derived CDR1 and CDR2 are SNHLY and FYNNEI.

Material for sequencing was peripheral blood. This receptor was taken from a woman in her forties or fifties with acute or convalescent COVID-19. This chain joins TRBV2 and TRBJ1-4; the D is unclear. The CDR3 region has the DNA TGTGCCAGCAGTGAAGCCGGGGCTAATGAAAAACTGTTTTTT. Amino acid sequence: CASSEAGANEKLFF.